This T cell receptor (beta chain) derives from a study of shared clonotypes between healthy human individuals (dated by TCRdb to about 2020). Concerning the study at large: The cohort comprised two women and a few men aged 18 to 49 years. The study deeply sequenced blood TCR repertoires of five healthy adults to estimate repertoire size and the extent of clonotype sharing between individuals. Libraries were prepared and TCR repertoires were sequenced by different laboratories using diverse techniques, in order to increase sequencing depth and limit assay-specific biases. Per donor, leukapheresis produced somewhere between about 0.85 and 10 billion PBMCs. The paper as a whole reports these results and caveats: Sampling was restricted to blood, and TCR repertoires in tissue are likely to differ from TCR repertoires in blood. Based on pairwise subsampling, the degree of clonotype sharing among donors was expected to be affected by sequencing depth. Because the study included a small number of donors, the genetic and exposure-history diversity represented was limited.

V and J are trimmed by 0 bases and 5 bases, and the gene matches miss 8 bases of the junction. The CDR3 spans 16 residues, from the cysteine through the phenylalanine. CDR3 DNA only is kept here, 48 bases in frame from base 1. CDR1 and CDR2 (MNHEY, SVGAGI) derive from the germline V gene. Donors were healthy HIV-negative adults with no recently reported acute infections or vaccinations. Every donor was a Caucasian adult living in Nashville, Tennessee, USA. For unsorted samples, 75 million to 90 million PBMCs were counted, and genomic DNA was extracted using the QIAamp DNA Blood Mini kit. After blood collection by leukapheresis, PBMCs were isolated using Ficoll-Histopaque density gradient centrifugation and then cryopreserved in the vapor phase of liquid nitrogen. TCR CDR3 regions were amplified from genomic DNA by multiplex PCR using the deep immunoSEQ assay. For each cell subset, the extracted genomic DNA was distributed evenly across all wells of several immunoSEQ 96-well plates, and each plate served as one replicate. For unsorted PBMC, approximately 310 ng genomic DNA, equal to 25,000 to 35,000 T cell genomes, was loaded into each replicate PCR. Unsorted PBMC genomic DNA was sequenced across ten immunoSEQ deep assay plates. The purified libraries were quantified using a Qubit 3.0 fluorometer, sized with a Bioanalyzer 2100, and then quantified again using the KAPA Library Quantification kit. Every immunoSEQ 96-well plate was sequenced on a separate single-read 150-cycle Illumina NextSeq 550 flow cell. The paper's data handling went like this. Because only junctional sequences without quality scores were contained in the immunoSEQ output, filtering matching that applied to full-length reads could not be performed. Sequences were annotated with PyIR, a Python wrapper for IgBLAST v1.9, and V/J genes and CDR3 were assigned using IMGT germline references. Reads were filtered out if the reads had weak V/J assignments (E-value above 1e-6), no CDR3, stop codons, out-of-frame junctions, or ambiguous translated residues. V3J clonotypes were defined as sequences sharing the same inferred V gene, J gene, and CDR3 amino acid sequence. To compute the percentage overlap between repertoires, the number of shared unique clonotypes was divided by the size of the smaller repertoire. Richness of each repertoire was evaluated using RTK rarefaction, the Chao1 estimator, and Recon v2.1 estimates of unobserved clonotypes. Sourced from immuneACCESS, this table was stored by TCRdb with only in-frame sequences that have V and J called. A share of the clones is absent; for the studies checked, an unresolved V gene accounts for under half, and the remainder has no known explanation. V, J and clone size were drawn from that table, and D and trimming were deduced from the DNA. The sample has 450,000 to 600,000 clones on record, around three quarters of them singletons. The ten largest clones add up to roughly 12% of the sample.

As to this clone: The antigen this receptor binds is unknown. No much larger clone is present one base from it, and per-base qualities are unavailable.

Specimen: PBMCs. The clonotype was recovered from a woman aged 40-49 years in good health. Some clones in this sample may be carry-over from other donors' samples. Recombination linked TRBV6-5 to TRBJ2-3; TRBD2 lines up with 7 middle nucleotides. The encoded CDR3 is CASSYSSGRVVDTQYF. The sequenced DNA: TGTGCCAGCAGTTACTCGAGTGGGAGGGTTGTAGATACGCAGTATTTT.